The 22 T cell receptor beta chains given below trace back to one sample, sequenced in a study of radiation and T cells in renal cell carcinoma (dated by TCRdb to about 2020). What the time point label conveys for this sample: blood 4 weeks post-SBRT, at nephrectomy. Taken with the paper, the label for treatment or condition translates to: 15 Gy SBRT to primary tumor, nephrectomy 4 weeks later. Receptor amplification or capture employed the immunoSEQ multiplex PCR assay. Sourced from immuneACCESS, this table was stored by TCRdb with only in-frame sequences that have V and J called. A share of the clones is absent; for the studies checked, an unresolved V gene accounts for under half, and the remainder has no known explanation. Here the sample has tens of thousands of clones; nearly 90% occur a single time. More than 4.5% of the sample belongs to the ten largest clones. Source: blood, taken from a patient whose treatment included radiotherapy and nephrectomy. These receptors all stem from a woman in her seventies with renal cell carcinoma.

The chain recombines TRBV19 with TRBJ2-7; perhaps TRBD1 as D (6 bases). Germline CDR1 reads LNHDA; CDR2 reads SQIVND (reference sequence). The CDR3 spans 10 residues. The ends were cut back, 10 bases at V and 4 bases at J, with 8 bases in the middle. CDR3 sequence reads: CATGQYEQYF. For the CDR3, the DNA is TGTGCCACCGGACAGTACGAGCAGTACTTC.

V and J are TRBV4-1 and TRBJ1-3; D is uncertain. There are 13 residues in the CDR3. V was cut by 2 bases and J by 0 bases, with 2 bases left in between. From germline, CDR1 is MGHRA and CDR2 YSYEKL. The DNA of the CDR3 is TGCGCCAGCAGCCAAAGCTCTGGAAACACCATATATTTT. Amino acid sequence: CASSQSSGNTIYF.

This clone was counted only a few times. This sequence joins TRBV5-1 and TRBJ1-1, with D possibly being TRBD1 (6 bases). This CDR3 has 14 residues. CDR1 is SGHRS, CDR2 YFSETQ, per germline. Trimming took 0 bases from V and 0 from J, leaving 6 bases between them. The chain's CDR3 is CASSLDRVNTEAFF. DNA for the CDR3: TGCGCCAGCAGCTTGGACAGGGTGAACACTGAAGCTTTCTTT. The complete variable domain, with remaining parts taken from reference TRBV5-1 and TRBJ1-1, reads KAGVTQTPRYLIKTRGQQVTLSCSPISGHRSVSWYQQTPGQGLQFLFEYFSETQRNKGNFPGRFSGRQFSNSRSEMNVSTLELGDSALYLCASSLDRVNTEAFFGQGTRLTVV.

The chain's CDR3 is CASSLEGSSYNSPLHF. The CDR3 region has the DNA TGTGCCAGCAGTTTAGAGGGGTCCTCCTATAATTCACCCCTCCACTTT. This rearrangement joins TRBV28 to TRBJ1-6; D perhaps matches TRBD1 (5 bases). Germline V gives CDR1 MDHEN, CDR2 SYDVKM. Trimming took 2 bases from V and 0 from J, leaving 8 bases between them. CDR3 length: 16 amino acids.

The chain combines TRBV6-1 with TRBJ1-3; D gene ambiguous. The germline V gene has CDR1 MNHNS and CDR2 SASEGT. The CDR3 contains 15 residues. Trimming left V 2 bases short and J 0 bases short, with 8 bases between. Written as DNA, the CDR3 is TGTGCCAGCAGTGAATCCCAGAGCTCTGGAAACACCATATATTTT. It is translated as CASSESQSSGNTIYF.

CDR3 in amino acids: CASSFEPDTQYF. The DNA of the CDR3 is TGTGCCAGCAGCTTTGAACCAGATACGCAGTATTTT. The chain uses TRBV7-2 and TRBJ2-3; no reliable D call. Trimming took off 3 bases at V and 4 bases at J, with 5 bases between the two ends. The germline V gene encodes CDR1 SGHTA and CDR2 FQGNSA. The CDR3 consists of 12 residues.

DNA for the CDR3: TGTGCCAGCAGCTTAAGGACAGGGGGCAGGTACACTGAAGCTTTCTTT. Protein: CASSLRTGGRYTEAFF. The rearrangement links TRBV7-2 to TRBJ1-1; TRBD1 agrees at 11 bases. Trimming removed 2 bases from V and 3 bases from J; junction bases left unmatched: 5. The germline V gene encodes CDR1 SGHTA and CDR2 FQGNSA. The CDR3 consists of 16 residues.

CDR3 in amino acids: CASSDYSVNYYEQYF. The CDR3 DNA follows: TGTGCCAGCAGTGATTATTCCGTCAACTACTACGAGCAGTACTTC. V gene TRBV6-1 combines with J gene TRBJ2-7; D is ambiguous. Looked up from germline, CDR1 is MNHNS and CDR2 is SASEGT. V dropped 3 bases and J dropped 3 bases, with 15 bases sitting between them. The CDR3 is 15 amino acids.

The rearrangement uses TRBV19 and TRBJ2-3, with a weak D call TRBD1 (5 bases). The ends were cut back, 1 base at V and 3 bases at J, with 11 bases in the middle. Germline-derived CDR1 and CDR2 are LNHDA and SQIVND (reference sequence). The CDR3 length is 15 residues. The CDR3: CASSIGQGWTDTQYF. The CDR3 coding sequence is TGTGCCAGTAGTATAGGTCAGGGTTGGACAGATACGCAGTATTTT.

This clone was seen more than once but under ten times. The rearrangement links TRBV29-1 to TRBJ1-1, with D unclear. Per the germline V gene, CDR1 is SQVTM and CDR2 is ANQGSEA. The CDR3 runs 12 residues. Trimming cost V 3 bases and J 7 bases, with 12 bases left between them. The CDR3 spells CSVDREAVEAFF. The CDR3 nucleotides are TGCAGCGTTGATAGGGAGGCAGTTGAAGCTTTCTTT.

This chain joins TRBV5-1 and TRBJ1-6; TRBD1 agrees at 7 bases. Looked up from germline, CDR1 is SGHRS and CDR2 is YFSETQ. The junction had 9 bases not matched to a gene; V was cut back by 3 bases and J by 0 bases. CDR3 length equals 18 residues. Here the CDR3 DNA reads TGCGCCAGCAGCTATCTCGGGACAGAGAGCTCCTATAATTCACCCCTCCACTTT. Its protein product is CASSYLGTESSYNSPLHF. The full variable domain, its missing parts supplied by reference TRBV5-1 and TRBJ1-6, is KAGVTQTPRYLIKTRGQQVTLSCSPISGHRSVSWYQQTPGQGLQFLFEYFSETQRNKGNFPGRFSGRQFSNSRSEMNVSTLELGDSALYLCASSYLGTESSYNSPLHFGNGTRLTVT.

This sequence joins TRBV29-1 and TRBJ1-3; D is unresolved. This CDR3 is built from 14 residues. Per the germline V gene, CDR1 is SQVTM and CDR2 is ANQGSEA. V dropped 4 bases and J dropped 4 bases, with 14 bases sitting between them. CDR3 protein: CSVVGGKNGNTIYF. The CDR3 bases are TGCAGCGTTGTTGGCGGCAAGAACGGAAACACCATATATTTT.

Here the CDR3 reads CASSQVLRLSSGANVLTF. In DNA, the CDR3 is TGTGCCAGCAGCCAAGTCCTTAGACTTAGCTCTGGGGCCAACGTCCTGACTTTC. The chain links TRBV14 to TRBJ2-6, with unresolved D. The V end was cut by 1 base, the J end by 0 bases, with 13 bases between. This CDR3 is built from 18 residues. The germline CDR1 and CDR2 sequences are SGHDN and FVKESK.

The chain has TRBV9 and TRBJ2-3; D is possibly TRBD1 or TRBD2 (6 bases each). This CDR3 contains 15 residues. With 0 bases removed from V and 5 bases from J, the gap between germline ends came to 13 bases. Per the germline V gene, CDR1 is SGDLS and CDR2 is YYNGEE. CDR3 loop: CASSVAGAWGDTQYF. The CDR3 nucleotides read TGTGCCAGCAGCGTAGCGGGGGCCTGGGGAGATACGCAGTATTTT.

CDR3 sequence: CASSLALFGNQPQHF. The CDR3 region has the DNA TGTGCCAGCAGTTTAGCCCTGTTTGGTAATCAGCCCCAGCATTTT. This rearrangement joins TRBV27 to TRBJ1-5; D is ambiguous. V was clipped by 2 bases and J by 4 bases, with 12 bases between them. The CDR3 has 15 amino acids. Germline lookup yields CDR1 MNHEY and CDR2 SMNVEV (reference sequence).

This chain joins TRBV9 and TRBJ1-3; TRBD1 is a possible D gene (5 bases). The ends were cut back, 1 base at V and 0 bases at J, with 11 bases in the middle. The CDR3 consists of 16 residues. The V gene's germline CDR1 is SGDLS and CDR2 YYNGEE. CDR3 loop: CASSVLGTDSGNTIYF. CDR3 bases: TGTGCCAGCAGCGTATTGGGGACGGACTCTGGAAACACCATATATTTT.

The V gene is TRBV5-4, the J gene TRBJ2-5; 9 positions agree with TRBD2. Per the germline V gene, CDR1 is SGHNT and CDR2 is YYREEE (reference sequence). V lost 7 bases and J lost 5; bases outside the gene matches: 9. The CDR3 is made up of 14 amino acids. CDR3 loop: CASGGSGGVETQYF. CDR3 nucleotide sequence: TGTGCCAGCGGGGGTAGCGGGGGCGTGGAGACCCAGTACTTC.

The chain joins TRBV9 to TRBJ1-2, with unresolved D. Germline V gene data show CDR1 as SGDLS and CDR2 as YYNGEE. The V and J ends lost 2 bases and 2 bases respectively, with 4 bases between them. The CDR3 is made up of 12 amino acids. DNA of the CDR3: TGTGCCAGCAGCGTCTCCAACTATGGCTACACCTTC. It encodes CASSVSNYGYTF.

The chain joins TRBV9 to TRBJ2-1; 12 bases agree with TRBD2. V gave up 0 bases and J gave up 9 bases; unmatched junction bases: 7. Germline lookup yields CDR1 SGDLS and CDR2 YYNGEE. The length of the CDR3 is 16 residues. CDR3: CASSVASLAGGIEQFF. CDR3 nucleotides: TGTGCCAGCAGCGTAGCGTCCCTAGCGGGGGGGATTGAGCAGTTCTTC.

This clone was counted once. The chain employs TRBV9 and TRBJ1-2; TRBD1 matches at 9 bases. V lost 3 bases, J lost 8 bases, and 8 bases stayed unmatched. Germline V gene data show CDR1 as SGDLS and CDR2 as YYNGEE. The CDR3 loop spans 14 amino acids. For the CDR3, the DNA is TGTGCCAGCAGCGCCACCGGGACAGGGAGGGGCTACACCTTC. This encodes CASSATGTGRGYTF.

V gene TRBV5-1 combines with J gene TRBJ2-7; D not resolved. There are 14 residues in the CDR3. Per germline, CDR1 SGHRS and CDR2 YFSETQ. Trimming removed 3 bases from V and 4 bases from J, with 14 bases in between. The CDR3, as DNA: TGCGCCAGCAGCTCGGCCGGGCCACCATACGAGCAGTACTTC. It is translated as CASSSAGPPYEQYF.

The chain recombines TRBV4-1 with TRBJ1-2; D is ambiguous. The germline V gene has CDR1 MGHRA and CDR2 YSYEKL. V dropped 3 bases and J dropped 6 bases, with 23 bases sitting between them. The CDR3 contains 17 residues. This CDR3 reads CASSHDAQDSTWDGYTF. As DNA, the CDR3 is TGCGCCAGCAGCCACGATGCCCAGGACTCAACCTGGGATGGCTACACCTTC.